These T cell receptor beta chains were read from a single sample in a study of blood T cells in healthy people across ages. TCRdb reprocessed the 5' RACE reads with MiXCR, giving one entry per CDR3 protein. The sample has roughly 550,000 distinct CDR3 sequences, 24% seen once. The sample was also linked to a second study, of T cells of mothers and their children.

The sample taken for sequencing was blood. The receptor set was obtained from a boy under 18 in good health. Both conserved end residues are part of each CDR3. Each record gives: J gene, clone size, D gene, V gene, CDR3 DNA, CDR3 protein. The D gene is left open where the match is weak. Some rows mark clone size as missing; the rest say once, few, many or name a class of expanded clone.

j_call: TRBJ2-5; clone_size: -; d_call: TRBD2; v_call: TRBV28; cdr3_nt: TGTGCCAGCAGTCTACTAGCGGCGCCAGAGACCCAGTACTTC; cdr3_aa: CASSLLAAPETQYF
j_call: TRBJ2-1; clone_size: -; d_call: TRBD2; v_call: TRBV28; cdr3_nt: TGTGCCAGCATCGGCCATCGAGCGGGGGGCTCCTACAATGAGCAGTTCTTC; cdr3_aa: CASIGHRAGGSYNEQFF
j_call: TRBJ2-5; clone_size: few; d_call: -; v_call: TRBV15; cdr3_nt: TGTGCCACCGAGAGGCGGTACCAAGAGACCCAGTACTTC; cdr3_aa: CATERRYQETQYF
j_call: TRBJ2-1; clone_size: few; d_call: -; v_call: TRBV28; cdr3_nt: TGTGCCAGCACCATGCGTTGGGGGGGCGGGCATGAGCAGTTCTTC; cdr3_aa: CASTMRWGGGHEQFF
j_call: TRBJ2-5; clone_size: few; d_call: TRBD2; v_call: TRBV4-3; cdr3_nt: TGCGCCAGCAGCACCAGAAGTAGCGGGGGAGAGACCCAGTACTTC; cdr3_aa: CASSTRSSGGETQYF
j_call: TRBJ2-1; clone_size: few; d_call: -; v_call: TRBV7-9; cdr3_nt: TGTGCCAGTAGCCCTCGTGGGCTAGCCTCCGCCGGCTCCTACAATGAGCAGTTCTTC; cdr3_aa: CASSPRGLASAGSYNEQFF
j_call: TRBJ2-7; clone_size: few; d_call: TRBD1; v_call: TRBV10-3; cdr3_nt: TGTGCCATCAGCCGGACAGGGGAATCCTACGAGCAGTACTTC; cdr3_aa: CAISRTGESYEQYF
j_call: TRBJ1-4; clone_size: -; d_call: TRBD1; v_call: TRBV7-3; cdr3_nt: TGTGCGCATGCTATGGGACAGGGGTATGAAAAACTGTTTTTT; cdr3_aa: CAHAMGQGYEKLFF
j_call: TRBJ2-1; clone_size: -; d_call: -; v_call: TRBV7-9; cdr3_nt: TGTGCCAGCAGCTCGTCCGGCGGCACCTACAATGAGCAGTTCTTC; cdr3_aa: CASSSSGGTYNEQFF
j_call: TRBJ1-2; clone_size: few; d_call: -; v_call: TRBV7-9; cdr3_nt: TGTGCCAGCAGCTTTTATAACTATGGCTACACCTTC; cdr3_aa: CASSFYNYGYTF
j_call: TRBJ2-7; clone_size: -; d_call: -; v_call: TRBV6-1; cdr3_nt: TGTGCCAGCAGTGTACGTCTCCTCGGGCAGTACTTC; cdr3_aa: CASSVRLLGQYF
j_call: TRBJ1-4; clone_size: few; d_call: TRBD1; v_call: TRBV13; cdr3_nt: TGTGCCAGCAGCGCATACAGGGGAGGCGATGAAAAACTGTTTTTT; cdr3_aa: CASSAYRGGDEKLFF
j_call: TRBJ2-4; clone_size: few; d_call: -; v_call: TRBV14; cdr3_nt: TGTGCCAGCAGCCAAGGCTCTGGGGTTACTGGGGTCGAAAACATTCAGTACTTC; cdr3_aa: CASSQGSGVTGVENIQYF
j_call: TRBJ1-1; clone_size: -; d_call: -; v_call: TRBV12-3/TRBV12-4; cdr3_nt: TGTGCCAGCAGTGGTCCGGGTGTGGGGGCTTTCTTT; cdr3_aa: CASSGPGVGAFF
j_call: TRBJ1-1; clone_size: -; d_call: -; v_call: TRBV6-6; cdr3_nt: TGTGCCAGCTGGGGGGGGAGGGAAGCTTTCTTT; cdr3_aa: CASWGGREAFF
j_call: TRBJ2-7; clone_size: few; d_call: TRBD1; v_call: TRBV20-1; cdr3_nt: TGCAGTGCTGGTCCGGGACAGCTGCCTACGGAGCAGTACTTC; cdr3_aa: CSAGPGQLPTEQYF
j_call: TRBJ1-5; clone_size: -; d_call: -; v_call: TRBV20-1; cdr3_nt: TGCAGTGCGGCACAGCCGCAGGAGCCCCAGCATTTT; cdr3_aa: CSAAQPQEPQHF
j_call: TRBJ2-2; clone_size: few; d_call: -; v_call: TRBV12-3/TRBV12-4; cdr3_nt: TGTGCCAGCAGTCCAGTGGGTGCCGGGGAGCTGTTTTTT; cdr3_aa: CASSPVGAGELFF
j_call: TRBJ1-1; clone_size: once; d_call: TRBD1; v_call: TRBV28; cdr3_nt: TGTGCCAGCAGTTTATCGAACAGGGGCACTGAAGCTTTCTTT; cdr3_aa: CASSLSNRGTEAFF
j_call: TRBJ2-5; clone_size: -; d_call: -; v_call: TRBV5-4; cdr3_nt: TGTGCCAGCAGCCAGAGTGGGAGAATGACAGAGACCCAGTACTTC; cdr3_aa: CASSQSGRMTETQYF
j_call: TRBJ2-5; clone_size: few; d_call: -; v_call: TRBV20-1; cdr3_nt: TGCAGTGCTATACGAAATTACCAAGAGACCCAGTACTTC; cdr3_aa: CSAIRNYQETQYF
j_call: TRBJ2-1; clone_size: -; d_call: TRBD2; v_call: TRBV6-1; cdr3_nt: TGTGCCAGCAGTACTGGACTAGCGGGGCCGCAGGACAATGAGCAGTTCTTC; cdr3_aa: CASSTGLAGPQDNEQFF
j_call: TRBJ2-1; clone_size: few; d_call: -; v_call: TRBV10-3; cdr3_nt: TGCGCCATCAGTGGGGGGCGGGGGAGGGAGGACAATGAGCAGTTCTTC; cdr3_aa: CAISGGRGREDNEQFF
j_call: TRBJ2-5; clone_size: few; d_call: -; v_call: TRBV20-1; cdr3_nt: TGCAGTGCGACAGACACCCAAGAGACCCAGTACTTC; cdr3_aa: CSATDTQETQYF
j_call: TRBJ1-4; clone_size: -; d_call: -; v_call: TRBV12-3/TRBV12-4; cdr3_nt: TGTGCCAGCAGTTTATGGGGGGAAAATGAAAAACTGTTTTTT; cdr3_aa: CASSLWGENEKLFF
j_call: TRBJ2-5; clone_size: -; d_call: TRBD2; v_call: TRBV6-6; cdr3_nt: TGTGCCAGCAGCATCTCCGGGACTACCACTTCACAGTACTTC; cdr3_aa: CASSISGTTTSQYF
j_call: TRBJ1-2; clone_size: -; d_call: -; v_call: TRBV28; cdr3_nt: TGTGCCAGCAAGTATGCGAGCTATGGCTACACCTTC; cdr3_aa: CASKYASYGYTF